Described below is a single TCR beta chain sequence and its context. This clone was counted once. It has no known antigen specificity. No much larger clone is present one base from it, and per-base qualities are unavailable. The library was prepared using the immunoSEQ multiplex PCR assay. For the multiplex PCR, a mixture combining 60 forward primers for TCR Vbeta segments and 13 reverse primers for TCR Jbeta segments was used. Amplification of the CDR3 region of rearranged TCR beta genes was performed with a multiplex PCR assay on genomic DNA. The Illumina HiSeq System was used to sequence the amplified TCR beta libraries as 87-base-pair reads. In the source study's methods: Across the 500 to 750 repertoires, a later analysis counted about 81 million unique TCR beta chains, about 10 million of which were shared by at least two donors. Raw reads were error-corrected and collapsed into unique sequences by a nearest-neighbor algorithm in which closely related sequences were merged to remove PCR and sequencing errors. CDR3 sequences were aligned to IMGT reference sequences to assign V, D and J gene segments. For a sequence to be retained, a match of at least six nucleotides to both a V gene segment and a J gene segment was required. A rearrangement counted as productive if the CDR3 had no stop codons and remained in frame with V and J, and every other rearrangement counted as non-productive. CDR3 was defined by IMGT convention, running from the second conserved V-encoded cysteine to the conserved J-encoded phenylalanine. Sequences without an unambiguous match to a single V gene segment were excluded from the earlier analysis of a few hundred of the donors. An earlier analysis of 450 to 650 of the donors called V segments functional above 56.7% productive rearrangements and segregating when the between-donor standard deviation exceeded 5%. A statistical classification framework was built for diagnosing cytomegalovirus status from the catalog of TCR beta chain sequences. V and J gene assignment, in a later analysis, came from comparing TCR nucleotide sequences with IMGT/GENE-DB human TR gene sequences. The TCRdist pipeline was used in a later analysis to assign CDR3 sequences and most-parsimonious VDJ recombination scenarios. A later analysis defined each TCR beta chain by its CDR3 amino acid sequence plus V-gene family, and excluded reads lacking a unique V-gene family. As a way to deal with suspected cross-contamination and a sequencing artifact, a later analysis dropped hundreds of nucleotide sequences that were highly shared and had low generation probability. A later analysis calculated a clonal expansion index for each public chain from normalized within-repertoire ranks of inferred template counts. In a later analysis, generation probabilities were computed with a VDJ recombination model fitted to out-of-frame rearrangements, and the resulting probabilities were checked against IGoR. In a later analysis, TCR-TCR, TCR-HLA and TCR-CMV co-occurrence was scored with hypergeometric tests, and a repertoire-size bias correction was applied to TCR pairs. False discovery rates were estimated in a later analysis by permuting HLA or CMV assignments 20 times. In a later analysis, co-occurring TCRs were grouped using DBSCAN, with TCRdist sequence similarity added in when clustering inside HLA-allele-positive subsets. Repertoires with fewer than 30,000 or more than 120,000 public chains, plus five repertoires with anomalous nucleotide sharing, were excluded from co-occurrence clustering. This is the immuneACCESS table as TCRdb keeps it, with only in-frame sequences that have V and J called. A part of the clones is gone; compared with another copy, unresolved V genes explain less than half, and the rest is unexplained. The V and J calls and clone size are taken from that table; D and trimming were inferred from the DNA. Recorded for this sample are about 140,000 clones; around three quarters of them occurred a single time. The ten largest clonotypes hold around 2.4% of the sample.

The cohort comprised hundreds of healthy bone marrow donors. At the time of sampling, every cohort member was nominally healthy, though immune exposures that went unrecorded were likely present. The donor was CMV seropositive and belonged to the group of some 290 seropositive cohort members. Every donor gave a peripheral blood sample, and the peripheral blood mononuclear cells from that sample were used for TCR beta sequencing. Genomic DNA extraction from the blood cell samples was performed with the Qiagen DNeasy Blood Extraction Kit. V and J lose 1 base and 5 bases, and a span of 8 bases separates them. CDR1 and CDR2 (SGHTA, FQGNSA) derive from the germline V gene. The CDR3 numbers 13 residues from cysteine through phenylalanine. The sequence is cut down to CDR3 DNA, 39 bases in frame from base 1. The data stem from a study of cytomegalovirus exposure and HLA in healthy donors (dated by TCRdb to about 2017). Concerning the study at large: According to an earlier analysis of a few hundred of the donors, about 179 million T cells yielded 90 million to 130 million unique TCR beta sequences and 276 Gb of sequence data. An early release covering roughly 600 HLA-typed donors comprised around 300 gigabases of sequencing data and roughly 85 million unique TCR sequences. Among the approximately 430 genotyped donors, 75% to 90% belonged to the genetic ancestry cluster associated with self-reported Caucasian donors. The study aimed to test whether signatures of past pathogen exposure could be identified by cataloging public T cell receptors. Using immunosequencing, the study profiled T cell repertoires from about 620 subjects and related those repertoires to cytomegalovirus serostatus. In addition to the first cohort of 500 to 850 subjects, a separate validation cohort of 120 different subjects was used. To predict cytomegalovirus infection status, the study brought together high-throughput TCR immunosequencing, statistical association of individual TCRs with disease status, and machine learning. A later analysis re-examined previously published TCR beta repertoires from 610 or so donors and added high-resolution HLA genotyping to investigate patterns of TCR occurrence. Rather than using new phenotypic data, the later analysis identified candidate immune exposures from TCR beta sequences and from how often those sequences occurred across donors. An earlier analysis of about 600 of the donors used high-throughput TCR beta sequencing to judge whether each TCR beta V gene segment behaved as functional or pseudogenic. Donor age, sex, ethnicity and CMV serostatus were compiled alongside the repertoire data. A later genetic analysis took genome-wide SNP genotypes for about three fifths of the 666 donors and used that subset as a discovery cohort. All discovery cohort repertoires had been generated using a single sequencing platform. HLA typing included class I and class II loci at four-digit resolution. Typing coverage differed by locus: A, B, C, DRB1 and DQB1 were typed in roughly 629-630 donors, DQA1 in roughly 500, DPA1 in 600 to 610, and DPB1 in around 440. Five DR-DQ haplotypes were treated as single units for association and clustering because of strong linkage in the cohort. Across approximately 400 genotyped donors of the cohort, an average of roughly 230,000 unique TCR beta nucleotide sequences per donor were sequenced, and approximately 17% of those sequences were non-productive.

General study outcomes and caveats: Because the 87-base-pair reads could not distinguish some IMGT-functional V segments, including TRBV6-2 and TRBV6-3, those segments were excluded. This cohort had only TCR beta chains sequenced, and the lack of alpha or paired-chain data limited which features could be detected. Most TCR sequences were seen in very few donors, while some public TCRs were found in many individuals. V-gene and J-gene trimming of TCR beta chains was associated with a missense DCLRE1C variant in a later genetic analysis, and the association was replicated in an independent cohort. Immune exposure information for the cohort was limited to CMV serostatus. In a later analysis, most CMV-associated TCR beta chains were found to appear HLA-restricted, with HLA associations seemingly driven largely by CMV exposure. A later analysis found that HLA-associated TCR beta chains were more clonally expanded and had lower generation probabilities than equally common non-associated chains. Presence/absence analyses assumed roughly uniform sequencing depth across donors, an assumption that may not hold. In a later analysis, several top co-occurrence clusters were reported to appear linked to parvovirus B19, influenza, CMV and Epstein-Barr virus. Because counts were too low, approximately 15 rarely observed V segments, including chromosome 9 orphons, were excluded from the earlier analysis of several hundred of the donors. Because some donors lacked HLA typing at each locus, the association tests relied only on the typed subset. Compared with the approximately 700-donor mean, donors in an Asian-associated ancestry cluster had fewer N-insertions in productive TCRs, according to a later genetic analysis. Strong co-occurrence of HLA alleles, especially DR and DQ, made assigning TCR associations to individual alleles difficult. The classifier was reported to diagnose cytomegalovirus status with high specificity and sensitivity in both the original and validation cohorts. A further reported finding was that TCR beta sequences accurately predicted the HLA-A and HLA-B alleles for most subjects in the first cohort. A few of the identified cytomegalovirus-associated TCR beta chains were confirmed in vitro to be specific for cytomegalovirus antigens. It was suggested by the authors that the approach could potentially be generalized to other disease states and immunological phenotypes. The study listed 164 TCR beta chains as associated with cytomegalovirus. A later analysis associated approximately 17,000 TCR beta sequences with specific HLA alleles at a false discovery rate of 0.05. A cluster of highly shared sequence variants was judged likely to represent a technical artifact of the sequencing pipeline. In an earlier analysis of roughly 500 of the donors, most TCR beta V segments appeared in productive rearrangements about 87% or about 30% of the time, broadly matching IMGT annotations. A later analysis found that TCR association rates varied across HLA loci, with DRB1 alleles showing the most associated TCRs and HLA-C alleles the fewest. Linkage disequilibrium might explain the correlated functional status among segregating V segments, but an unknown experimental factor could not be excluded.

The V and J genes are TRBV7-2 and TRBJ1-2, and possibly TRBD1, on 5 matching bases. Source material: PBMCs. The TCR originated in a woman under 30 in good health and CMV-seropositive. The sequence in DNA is TGTGCCAGCAGCTTAGGACAGTTGTATGGCTACACCTTC. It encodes CASSLGQLYGYTF.